The next 3 T cell receptor beta chains were all read from a single sample in a study of graft-versus-host responses after intestinal transplantation. The repertoire was sequenced with immunoSEQ multiplex PCR; TCRdb's copy has only in-frame clones and lacks some. Here the sample spans 35,000 to 45,000 clones, over 75% being singletons. The specimen comprised PBMCs, sampled 524 days after transplant. These TCRs come from a human patient who received an intestinal transplant, so some T cells may come from the graft donor.

The chain has TRBV19 and TRBJ2-5, with TRBD2 matching 7 bases. Germline CDR1 LNHDA, CDR2 SQIVND (reference sequence). With V trimmed by 3 bases and J by 2 bases, 6 bases remained unmatched. The length of the CDR3 is 15 residues. CDR3: CASSISAGSQETQYF. CDR3 nucleotides: TGTGCCAGTAGTATCTCAGCGGGAAGTCAAGAGACCCAGTACTTC.

The gene calls are TRBV19 and TRBJ2-3; D gene uncertain. The V end was cut by 6 bases, the J end by 3 bases, with 7 bases between. This CDR3 region has 12 residues. Germline values: CDR1 LNHDA, CDR2 SQIVND (reference sequence). CDR3 amino acids: CASRLGTDTQYF. For the CDR3, the DNA is TGTGCCAGTAGGTTGGGGACAGATACGCAGTATTTT.

The rearrangement uses TRBV28 and TRBJ1-2; D is undetermined. The germline CDR1 and CDR2 sequences are MDHEN and SYDVKM. The V end was cut by 7 bases, the J end by 0 bases, with 12 bases between. The CDR3 is 14 residues long. CDR3 sequence reads: CASTSGKANYGYTF. CDR3 sequence (DNA): TGTGCCAGCACCTCGGGGAAAGCTAACTATGGCTACACCTTC.